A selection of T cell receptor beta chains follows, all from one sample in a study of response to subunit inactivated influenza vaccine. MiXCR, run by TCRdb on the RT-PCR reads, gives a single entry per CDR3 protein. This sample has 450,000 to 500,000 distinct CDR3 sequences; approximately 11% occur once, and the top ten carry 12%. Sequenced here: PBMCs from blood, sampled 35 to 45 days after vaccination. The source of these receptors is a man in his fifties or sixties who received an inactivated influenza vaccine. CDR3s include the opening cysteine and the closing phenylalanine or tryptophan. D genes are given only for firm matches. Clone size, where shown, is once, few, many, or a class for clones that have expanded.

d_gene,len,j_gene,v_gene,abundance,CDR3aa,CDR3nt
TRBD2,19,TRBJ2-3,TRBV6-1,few,CASSPGRKREGLSTDTQYF,TGTGCCAGCAGTCCCGGGCGGAAGCGGGAGGGCCTGAGCACAGATACGCAGTATTTT
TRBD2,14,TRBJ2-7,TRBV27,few,CASSFIAGAYEQYF,TGTGCCAGCAGTTTCATAGCGGGGGCCTACGAGCAGTACTTC
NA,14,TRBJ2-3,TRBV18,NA,CASSRTQETDTQYF,TGTGCCAGCTCAAGGACCCAAGAAACGGATACGCAGTATTTT
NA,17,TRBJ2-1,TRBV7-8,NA,CASSLARGPSGNNEQFF,TGTGCCAGCAGCTTAGCTAGGGGACCCTCAGGTAACAATGAGCAGTTCTTC
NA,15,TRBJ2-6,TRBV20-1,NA,CSARDVVAGANVLTF,TGCAGTGCTAGAGATGTAGTTGCGGGGGCCAACGTCCTGACTTTC
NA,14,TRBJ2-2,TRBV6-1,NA,CASTAYANTGELFF,TGTGCCAGCACGGCATACGCGAACACCGGGGAGCTGTTTTTT
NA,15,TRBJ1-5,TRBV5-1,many,CASSPQVGSGQPQHF,TGCGCCAGCAGCCCACAAGTGGGGAGCGGCCAGCCCCAGCATTTT
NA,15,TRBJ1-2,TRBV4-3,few,CASSQDQNGNYGYTF,TGCGCCAGCAGCCAAGATCAAAACGGGAACTATGGCTACACCTTC
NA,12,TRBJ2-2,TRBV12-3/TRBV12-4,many,CASRFDTGELFF,TGTGCCAGCAGGTTCGACACCGGGGAGCTGTTTTTT
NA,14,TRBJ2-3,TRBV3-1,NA,CASSQGADPGTQYF,TGTGCCAGCAGCCAAGGGGCCGACCCCGGTACGCAGTATTTT
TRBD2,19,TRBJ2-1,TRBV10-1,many,CASSERAGDQESSYNEQFF,TGCGCCAGCAGTGAGCGAGCGGGGGACCAAGAAAGCTCCTACAATGAGCAGTTCTTC
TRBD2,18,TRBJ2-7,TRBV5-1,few,CASSLSTAGPGSSYEQYF,TGCGCCAGCAGCTTGAGTACAGCGGGGCCGGGGTCTTCCTACGAGCAGTACTTC
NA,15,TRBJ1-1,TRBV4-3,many,CASSTTRGENTEAFF,TGCGCCAGCAGCACTACCAGGGGAGAGAACACTGAAGCTTTCTTT
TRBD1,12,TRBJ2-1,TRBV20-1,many,CSAGQGSNEQFF,TGCAGTGCTGGACAGGGAAGTAATGAGCAGTTCTTC
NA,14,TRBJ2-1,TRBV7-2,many,CASRTDHSYNEQFF,TGTGCCAGCAGGACCGACCACTCCTACAATGAGCAGTTCTTC
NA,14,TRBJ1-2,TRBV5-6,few,CASSLNWARDGYTF,TGTGCCAGCAGCTTGAATTGGGCTAGGGATGGCTACACCTTC
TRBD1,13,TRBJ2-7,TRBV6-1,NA,CAIRQGALGEQYF,TGTGCCATAAGACAGGGTGCCCTCGGCGAGCAGTACTTC
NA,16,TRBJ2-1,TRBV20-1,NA,CSARGTGGGNYNEQFF,TGCAGTGCTAGGGGGACCGGGGGCGGAAACTACAATGAGCAGTTCTTC
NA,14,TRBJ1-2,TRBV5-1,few,CASSLRQASYGYTF,TGCGCCAGCAGCTTGAGGCAGGCGAGCTATGGCTACACCTTC
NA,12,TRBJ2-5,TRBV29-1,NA,CSVQWGAETQYF,TGCAGCGTTCAGTGGGGGGCGGAGACCCAGTACTTC
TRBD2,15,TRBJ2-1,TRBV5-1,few,CASSLDGLGAYEQFF,TGCGCCAGCAGCTTGGACGGACTAGGGGCATACGAGCAGTTCTTC
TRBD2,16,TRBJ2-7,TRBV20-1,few,CSARDIGAGATYEQYF,TGCAGTGCTAGAGATATCGGAGCGGGGGCGACCTACGAGCAGTACTTC